This TCR beta chain is from a study of blood T cell repertoires in COVID-19. Background on the study: Collection of acute and convalescent COVID-19 samples took place in the United States, Italy and Spain. Sample material is recorded as cDNA or gDNA derived from T cells, B-cell-depleted T cells, or PBMCs.

Germline assignment: CDR1 LGHDT and CDR2 YNNKEL (reference sequence). CDR3 length: 15 amino acids. V gave up 4 bases and J gave up 3 bases; unmatched junction bases: 3. How the authors handled the data: Counts of nucleated cells, estimated from reference gene primer amplification, were obtained. This table comes from immunoSEQ multiplex PCR, and its TCRdb copy is limited to in-frame clones, with some not included. Clonal size and the V and J genes are those of that table, whereas D and trimming came from the DNA. The sample has some 260,000 clones, roughly 91% seen once. The gene calls are TRBV3-1 (or the pseudogene TRBV3-2) and TRBJ2-1, with 10 positions matching TRBD2. The origin of this receptor is a woman in her thirties or forties who had recovered from COVID-19. What was sequenced was peripheral blood. CDR3 nucleotide sequence: TGTGCCAGCAGCCTCGGACTAGCGGTCTACAATGAGCAGTTCTTC. This encodes CASSLGLAVYNEQFF.